These 3 T cell receptor beta chains were sequenced from one sample in a study of post-analysis software for immune sequencing data. Study findings and constraints: When patients were compared with controls, five TRBV segments were more frequent, TRBV5-6, TRBV5-1 and TRBV20-1 among them.

No antigen is known for these receptors. The TCR beta cDNA libraries carried unique molecular identifiers. MiXCR was run by TCRdb on the PCR reads, yielding one entry per CDR3 protein. This sample has 600,000 to 700,000 distinct CDR3 sequences, with 55% to 60% found just once. Sequencing was done on a sample of blood. All receptors come from a girl under 10 years old with multiple sclerosis.

This clonotype has a handful of counts. The rearrangement joins TRBV20-1 to TRBJ2-7; 14 bases are shared with TRBD2. With 5 bases clipped from V and 6 bases from J, the junction kept 9 bases outside the gene matches. Germline-derived CDR1 and CDR2 are DFQATT and SNEGSKA (reference sequence). The CDR3 has 15 amino acids. Written as DNA, the CDR3 is TGCAGTGCTGACACCGGGACTAGCGGGAGAGGCGAGCAGTACTTC. Translating it yields CSADTGTSGRGEQYF.

The chain recombines TRBV25-1 with TRBJ2-1; tentatively, D is TRBD2 (6 bases). CDR1 is MGHDK, CDR2 SYGVNS, per germline. V lost 4 bases, J lost 0 bases, and 16 bases lay in between. CDR3 length: 17 amino acids. The CDR3 region is CASSARLDGSSYNEQFF. In DNA form, the CDR3 reads TGTGCCAGCAGTGCACGCCTGGACGGGAGCTCCTACAATGAGCAGTTCTTC.

CDR3 sequence: CASSLDSHQETQYF. The CDR3 bases are TGTGCCAGCAGCTTAGACAGTCACCAAGAGACCCAGTACTTC. The chain combines TRBV7-9 with TRBJ2-5; D gene ambiguous. Germline CDR1 and CDR2: SEHNR and FQNEAQ (reference sequence). V lost 1 base to trimming and J lost 0 bases, with 6 bases between them. This CDR3 has 14 amino acids.